A single sample is the source of the 19 T cell receptor beta chains below, sequenced in a study of T cells in narcolepsy. Libraries were prepared by immunoSEQ multiplex PCR; TCRdb keeps only in-frame clonotypes and omits some of them. The sample consists of fewer than 25,000 clones, roughly four fifths of them appearing once. Sequenced input: memory (CD45RA-) CD4+ T cells from blood. Receptors were obtained from a human donor in good health.

The chain employs TRBV19 and TRBJ2-1; TRBD1 matches 12 bases. The CDR3 length is 14 residues. CDR1 and CDR2 from the germline V gene are LNHDA and SQIVND (reference sequence). Losses at the gene ends were 7 bases for V and 6 bases for J; bases not matched to a gene: 4. The CDR3 DNA reads as TGTGCCAGTATACCGGGACAGGGGGCCAATGAGCAGTTCTTC. It yields the protein CASIPGQGANEQFF. Full variable domain (rest looked up from reference TRBV19 and TRBJ2-1): DGGITQSPKYLFRKEGQNVTLSCEQNLNHDAMYWYRQDPGQGLRLIYYSQIVNDFQKGDIAEGYSVSREKKESFPLTVTSAQKNPTAFYLCASIPGQGANEQFFGPGTRLTVL.

This clone was seen only a few times. The J gene is TRBJ2-7, the V gene TRBV6-1; D not certain. CDR1 is MNHNS, CDR2 SASEGT, per germline. The V and J ends lost 0 bases and 4 bases respectively, with 10 bases between them. CDR3 length: 14 residues. This CDR3 is CASSEALTDYEQYF. The CDR3 DNA reads as TGTGCCAGCAGTGAAGCGCTAACAGATTACGAGCAGTACTTC.

The chain has TRBV5-1 and TRBJ2-2; TRBD1 is a possible D gene (6 bases). The germline CDR1 and CDR2 sequences are SGHRS and YFSETQ. The CDR3 has 15 amino acids. Trimming took off 0 bases at V and 4 bases at J, with 10 bases between the two ends. The DNA of the CDR3 is TGCGCCAGCAGCTTGGAATTGGACAGCACCGGGGAGCTGTTTTTT. Amino acids: CASSLELDSTGELFF.

This clone has more than one count but fewer than ten. J is TRBJ2-3 and V is TRBV29-1, with 13 bases identical to TRBD2. The germline gives CDR1 SQVTM, CDR2 ANQGSEA. The CDR3 extends over 14 amino acids. The V segment lost 7 bases and the J segment 4 bases; nucleotides outside the gene matches: 5. The CDR3 sequence: CSAGLAGVPDTQYF. Written as DNA, the CDR3 is TGCAGCGCTGGACTAGCGGGGGTGCCAGATACGCAGTATTTT.

The table lists this clone with a count of one. The chain joins TRBV2 to TRBJ1-4; no definite D call. V was shortened by 7 bases and J by 2 bases, with 11 bases between the two germline ends. The CDR3 is 14 residues long. CDR1 and CDR2 (germline): SNHLY, FYNNEI. The CDR3 DNA is TGTGCCAGCAAGACGACGTCGACTAATGAAAAACTGTTTTTT. Translated, it gives CASKTTSTNEKLFF.

The chain carries TRBV7-6 and TRBJ2-1; 13 nucleotides align to TRBD2. The V gene's germline CDR1 is SGHVS and CDR2 FNYEAQ. V gave up 1 base and J gave up 6 bases; unmatched junction bases: 9. The CDR3 is 18 residues long. For the CDR3, the DNA is TGTGCCAGCAGCTTAGTGCAACTCAGGACTAGCGGGGGCAATGAGCAGTTCTTC. As protein: CASSLVQLRTSGGNEQFF.

This chain connects TRBV7-2 to TRBJ2-3, with 9 bases lining up with TRBD1. This CDR3 is built from 16 residues. The V segment lost 5 bases and the J segment 2 bases; nucleotides outside the gene matches: 8. CDR1 is SGHTA, CDR2 FQGNSA, per germline. CDR3: CASSPVGTGSTDTQYF. The CDR3 DNA reads as TGTGCCAGCAGCCCCGTCGGGACAGGGTCCACAGATACGCAGTATTTT.

This clone was seen only a few times. The J gene is TRBJ2-3, the V gene TRBV4-2, with unresolved D. Germline values: CDR1 LGHNA, CDR2 YNFKEQ. The CDR3 has 14 residues. With 5 bases removed from V and 0 bases from J, the gap between germline ends came to 9 bases. CDR3 DNA sequence: TGTGCCAGCAGCTTATTCAGGAGCACAGATACGCAGTATTTT. Translated, it gives CASSLFRSTDTQYF.

The sample holds one count of this clone. The chain has TRBV5-4 and TRBJ1-2; a possible D gene is TRBD1 (5 bases). Trimming pared 0 bases from V and 6 bases from J, leaving 9 bases between. CDR3 length: 13 amino acids. Germline CDR1 SGHNT, CDR2 YYREEE (reference sequence). The DNA of the CDR3 is TGTGCCAGCAGCTTGGGGGGCCGAGATGGCTACACCTTC. Amino acids: CASSLGGRDGYTF.

The rearrangement joins TRBV4-1 to TRBJ1-1; tentative D call: TRBD1 (5 bases). The V gene lost 0 bases and the J gene lost 6 bases, with 8 bases spanning the gap. CDR3 size: 13 residues. Germline CDR1 and CDR2: MGHRA and YSYEKL. The CDR3 nucleotides read TGCGCCAGCAGCCAAGAGTTAGGGGCTGAAGCTTTCTTT. Its protein product is CASSQELGAEAFF.

The chain couples TRBV27 to TRBJ1-5; 7 positions agree with TRBD1. Germline V lookup: CDR1 MNHEY, CDR2 SMNVEV (reference sequence). There are 19 residues in the CDR3. After removal of 6 bases from V and 0 bases from J, the junction contained 17 bases not matched to a gene. The CDR3 reads CASSRVVNHRGGSNQPQHF. The DNA of the CDR3 is TGTGCCAGCAGCAGAGTGGTGAACCACAGGGGAGGTAGCAATCAGCCCCAGCATTTT.

The rearrangement uses TRBV10-3 and TRBJ2-1; D may be TRBD1 or TRBD2 (6 bases each). The CDR3 is made up of 13 amino acids. V was cut by 8 bases and J by 6 bases, with 14 bases left in between. Germline lookup yields CDR1 ENHRY and CDR2 SYGVKD. The CDR3, as DNA: TGTGCCATCTCCCGGGGGCCAGGCAATGAGCAGTTCTTC. Encoded protein: CAISRGPGNEQFF.

This chain joins TRBV5-4 and TRBJ2-3, with 8 bases matching TRBD2. This CDR3 comprises 14 residues. J gave up 7 bases and V 0 bases, and 4 bases lay outside the gene matches. Germline CDR1 reads SGHNT; CDR2 reads YYREEE (reference sequence). CDR3 nucleotides: TGTGCCAGCAGCTTGGCCGGGGGGGGAAATACGCAGTATTTT. It translates to CASSLAGGGNTQYF.

In the case of this clone: This same CDR3 is encoded by further DNA sequences in the sample. The rearrangement links TRBV11-3 to TRBJ2-1, with 13 bases aligning to TRBD2. CDR1 is SGHNT, CDR2 YENEEA, per germline. V shed 1 base, J shed 9 bases, and the junction held 6 bases outside the gene matches. This CDR3 comprises 16 residues. In nucleotides, the CDR3 is TGTGCCAGCAGCTTAGGAACTAGCGGGGGGGCCGGTGAGCAGTTCTTC. Translated: CASSLGTSGGAGEQFF. The variable domain in full, completed from reference TRBV11-3 and TRBJ2-1, reads EAGVVQSPRYKIIEKKQPVAFWCNPISGHNTLYWYLQNLGQGPELLIRYENEEAVDDSQLPKDRFSAERLKGVDSTLKIQPAELGDSAVYLCASSLGTSGGAGEQFFGPGTRLTVL.

This clone appeared a single time. The V and J genes are TRBV19 and TRBJ2-1; D is unresolved. Germline loops: CDR1 LNHDA, CDR2 SQIVND (reference sequence). CDR3 size: 11 residues. V shed 5 bases and J shed 4 bases, with 3 bases lying between them. The CDR3 region is CASSLYNEQFF. The CDR3, as DNA: TGTGCCAGTAGTTTATACAATGAGCAGTTCTTC.

This sequence joins TRBV9 and TRBJ2-1; tentatively, D is TRBD1 (5 bases). Germline CDR1 is SGDLS and CDR2 is YYNGEE. Trimming removed 0 bases from V and 1 base from J, with 17 bases in between. This CDR3 contains 18 residues. CDR3 nucleotides: TGTGCCAGCAGCGTAGGAGGAAAGGGGTTGGGGTCCTACAATGAGCAGTTCTTC. This codes for CASSVGGKGLGSYNEQFF.

The chain recombines TRBV7-2 with TRBJ1-5, with TRBD1 matching 7 bases. The V and J ends lost 4 bases and 4 bases, in that order; junction bases with no gene match: 4. The germline V gene encodes CDR1 SGHTA and CDR2 FQGNSA. This CDR3 has 14 amino acids. The CDR3 protein is CASSSRTGNQPQHF. The CDR3 nucleotides read TGTGCCAGCAGCTCCCGGACAGGTAATCAGCCCCAGCATTTT.

With regard to this clone: The sample carries other DNA sequences with the same CDR3. The chain couples TRBV6-1 to TRBJ1-5; possible D gene TRBD1, 6 bases. V lost 0 bases and J lost 4, with 10 bases in between. The germline V gene encodes CDR1 MNHNS and CDR2 SASEGT. The CDR3 is made up of 15 amino acids. The CDR3 DNA follows: TGTGCCAGCAGTGAAGCGGGACATTCAAATCAGCCCCAGCATTTT. Translated, it gives CASSEAGHSNQPQHF.

This chain uses TRBV10-1 with TRBJ1-1, with 7 bases matching TRBD1. V dropped 2 bases and J dropped 7; count of bases not matched to a gene: 4. Germline V gives CDR1 WNHNN, CDR2 SYGVQD (reference sequence). The CDR3 covers 13 residues. The CDR3 DNA is TGCGCCAGCAGTGAGGACAGGGTTGGTGAAGCTTTCTTT. Protein product: CASSEDRVGEAFF.